This T cell receptor beta chain was found in a study of T cells expressing NK-cell markers. TCRdb re-called the 5' RACE reads and shows each CDR3 protein once, DNA omitted. Its table records about 550,000 distinct CDR3 sequences. Note on this clonotype: Its specificity is unknown.

Overall study results and limits: The study found dominant NKG2C+ clonotypes at about 1.0-8% of CD8+ T cells in roughly six donors.

Germline CDR1 reads SQVTM; CDR2 reads ANQGSEA. The CDR3 covers 13 residues. The chain uses TRBV29-1 and TRBJ2-3. The TCR sequence derives from a man aged 18 to 29 in good health. The material sequenced was blood T cells: a sorted CD56 or NKG2C T cell subset, CD4+ or CD8+ T cells, or bulk PBMC T cells (not recorded which). The CDR3 reads CSPSSLGADTQYF.